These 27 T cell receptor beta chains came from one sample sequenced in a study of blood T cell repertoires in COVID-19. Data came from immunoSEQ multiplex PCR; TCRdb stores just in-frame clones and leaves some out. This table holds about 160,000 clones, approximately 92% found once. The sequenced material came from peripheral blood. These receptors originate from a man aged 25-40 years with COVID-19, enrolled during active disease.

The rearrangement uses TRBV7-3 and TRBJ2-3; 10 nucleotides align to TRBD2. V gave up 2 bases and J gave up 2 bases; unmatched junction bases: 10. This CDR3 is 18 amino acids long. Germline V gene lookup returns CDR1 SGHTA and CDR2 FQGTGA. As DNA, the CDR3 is TGTGCCAGCAGCTTACTGGGGCTAGCGGGAGCGACCACAGATACGCAGTATTTT. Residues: CASSLLGLAGATTDTQYF.

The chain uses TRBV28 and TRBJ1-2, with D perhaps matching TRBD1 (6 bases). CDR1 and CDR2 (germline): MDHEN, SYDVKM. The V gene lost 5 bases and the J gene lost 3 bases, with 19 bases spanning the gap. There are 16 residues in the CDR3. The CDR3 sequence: CASSGRQVVTHYGYTF. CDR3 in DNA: TGTGCCAGCAGTGGAAGACAGGTGGTGACGCACTATGGCTACACCTTC.

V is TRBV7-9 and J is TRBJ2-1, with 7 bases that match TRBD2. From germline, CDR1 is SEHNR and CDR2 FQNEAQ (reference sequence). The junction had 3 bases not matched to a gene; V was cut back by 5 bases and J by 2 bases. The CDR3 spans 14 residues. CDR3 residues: CASSPTSPYNEQFF. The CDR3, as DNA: TGTGCCAGCAGCCCGACTAGCCCCTACAATGAGCAGTTCTTC. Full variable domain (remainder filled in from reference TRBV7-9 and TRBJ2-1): DTGVSQNPRHKITKRGQNVTFRCDPISEHNRLYWYRQTLGQGPEFLTYFQNEAQLEKSRLLSDRFSAERPKGSFSTLEIQRTEQGDSAMYLCASSPTSPYNEQFFGPGTRLTVL.

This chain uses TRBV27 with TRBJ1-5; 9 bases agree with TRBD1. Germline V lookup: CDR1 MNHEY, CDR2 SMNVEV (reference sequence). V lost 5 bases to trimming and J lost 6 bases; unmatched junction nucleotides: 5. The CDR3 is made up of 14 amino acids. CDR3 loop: CASSPGQGFQPQHF. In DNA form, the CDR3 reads TGTGCCAGCAGTCCGGGACAGGGTTTTCAGCCCCAGCATTTT.

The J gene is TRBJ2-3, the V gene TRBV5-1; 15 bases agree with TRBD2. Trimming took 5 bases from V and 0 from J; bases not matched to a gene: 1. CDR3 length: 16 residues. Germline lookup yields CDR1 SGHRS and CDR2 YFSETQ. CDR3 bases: TGCGCCAGCAGGGGACTAGCGGGGGGAAGCACAGATACGCAGTATTTT. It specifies CASRGLAGGSTDTQYF. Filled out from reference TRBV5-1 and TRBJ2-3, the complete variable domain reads KAGVTQTPRYLIKTRGQQVTLSCSPISGHRSVSWYQQTPGQGLQFLFEYFSETQRNKGNFPGRFSGRQFSNSRSEMNVSTLELGDSALYLCASRGLAGGSTDTQYFGPGTRLTVL.

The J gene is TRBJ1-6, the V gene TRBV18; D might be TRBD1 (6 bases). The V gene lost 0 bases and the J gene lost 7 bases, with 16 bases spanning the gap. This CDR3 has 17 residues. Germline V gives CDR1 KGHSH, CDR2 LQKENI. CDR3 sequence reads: CASSPPFLSGANSPLHF. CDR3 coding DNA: TGTGCCAGCTCACCACCGTTTTTATCAGGGGCGAATTCACCCCTCCACTTT.

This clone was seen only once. This CDR3 is CASNGRGYNEQFF. CDR3 bases: TGTGCCAGCAACGGCAGGGGATACAATGAGCAGTTCTTC. The V call is TRBV7-9, the J call TRBJ2-1; a possible D gene is TRBD1 (6 bases). V lost 7 bases and J 4 bases, leaving 11 bases between the germline ends. Germline V gene data show CDR1 as SEHNR and CDR2 as FQNEAQ (reference sequence). The CDR3 is 13 residues long.

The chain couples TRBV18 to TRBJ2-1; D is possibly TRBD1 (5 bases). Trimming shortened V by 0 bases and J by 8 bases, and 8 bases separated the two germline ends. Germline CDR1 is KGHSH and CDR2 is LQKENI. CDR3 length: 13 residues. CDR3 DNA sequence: TGTGCCAGCTCACCACCGATCAGGGATGAGCAGTTCTTC. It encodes CASSPPIRDEQFF.

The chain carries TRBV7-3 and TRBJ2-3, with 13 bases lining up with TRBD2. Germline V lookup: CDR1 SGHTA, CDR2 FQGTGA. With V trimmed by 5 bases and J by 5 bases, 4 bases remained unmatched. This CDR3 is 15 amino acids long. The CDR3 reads CASSTSGGAEDTQYF. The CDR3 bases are TGTGCCAGCAGCACTAGCGGGGGGGCGGAAGATACGCAGTATTTT. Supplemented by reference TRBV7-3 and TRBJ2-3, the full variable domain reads GAGVSQTPSNKVTEKGKYVELRCDPISGHTALYWYRQSLGQGPEFLIYFQGTGAADDSGLPNDRFFAVRPEGSVSTLKIQRTERGDSAVYLCASSTSGGAEDTQYFGPGTRLTVL.

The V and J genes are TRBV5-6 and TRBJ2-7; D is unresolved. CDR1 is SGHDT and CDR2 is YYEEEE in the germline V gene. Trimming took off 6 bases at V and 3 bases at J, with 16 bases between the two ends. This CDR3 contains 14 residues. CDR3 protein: CASMSQAGHYEQYF. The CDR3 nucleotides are TGTGCCAGCATGTCCCAAGCAGGCCACTACGAGCAGTACTTC.

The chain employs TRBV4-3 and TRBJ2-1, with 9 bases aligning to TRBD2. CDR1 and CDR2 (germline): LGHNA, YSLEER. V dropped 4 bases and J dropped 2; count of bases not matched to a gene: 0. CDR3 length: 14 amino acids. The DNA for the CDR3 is TGCGCCAGCAGCCTAGCGGGGGCCTACAATGAGCAGTTCTTC. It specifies CASSLAGAYNEQFF.

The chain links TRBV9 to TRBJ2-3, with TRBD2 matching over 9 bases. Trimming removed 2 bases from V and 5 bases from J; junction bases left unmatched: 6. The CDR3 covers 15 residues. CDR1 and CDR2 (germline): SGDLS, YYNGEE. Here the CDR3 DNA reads TGTGCCAGCAGCGTGCGAGCGGGGGGCCTAGATACGCAGTATTTT. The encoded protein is CASSVRAGGLDTQYF.

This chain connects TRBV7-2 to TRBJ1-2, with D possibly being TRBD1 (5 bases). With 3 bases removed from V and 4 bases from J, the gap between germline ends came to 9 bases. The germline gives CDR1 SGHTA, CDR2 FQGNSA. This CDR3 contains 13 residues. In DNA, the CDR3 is TGTGCCAGCAGCTTTGGGGGGATCTATGGCTACACCTTC. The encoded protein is CASSFGGIYGYTF.

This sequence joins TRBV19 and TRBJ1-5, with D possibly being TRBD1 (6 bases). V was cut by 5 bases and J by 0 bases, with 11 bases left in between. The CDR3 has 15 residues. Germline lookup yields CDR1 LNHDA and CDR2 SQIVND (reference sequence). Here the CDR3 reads CASSVGAYSNQPQHF. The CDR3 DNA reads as TGTGCCAGTAGTGTGGGGGCATATAGCAATCAGCCCCAGCATTTT. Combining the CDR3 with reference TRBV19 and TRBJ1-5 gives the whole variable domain DGGITQSPKYLFRKEGQNVTLSCEQNLNHDAMYWYRQDPGQGLRLIYYSQIVNDFQKGDIAEGYSVSREKKESFPLTVTSAQKNPTAFYLCASSVGAYSNQPQHFGDGTRLSIL.

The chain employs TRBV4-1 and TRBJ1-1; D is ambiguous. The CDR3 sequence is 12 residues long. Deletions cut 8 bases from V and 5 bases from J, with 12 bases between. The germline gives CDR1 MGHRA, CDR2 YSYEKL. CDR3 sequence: CASLGRETEAFF. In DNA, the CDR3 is TGCGCCAGCCTTGGGAGGGAAACTGAAGCTTTCTTT.

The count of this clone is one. The CDR3 DNA reads as TGTGCCAGCAGTTTCCCGACAGGCTCGAATGGCTACACCTTC. Translating gives CASSFPTGSNGYTF. The rearrangement uses TRBV28 and TRBJ1-2; possible D gene TRBD1, 6 bases. In germline, CDR1 is MDHEN, CDR2 SYDVKM. This CDR3 comprises 14 residues. With 3 bases removed from V and 6 bases from J, the gap between germline ends came to 14 bases.

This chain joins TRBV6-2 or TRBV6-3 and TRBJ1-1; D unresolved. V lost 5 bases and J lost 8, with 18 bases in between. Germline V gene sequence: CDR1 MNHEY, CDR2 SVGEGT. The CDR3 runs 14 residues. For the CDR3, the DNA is TGTGCCAGCAGTCGTGAAGGACGGGGTCTAGAAGCTTTCTTT. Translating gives CASSREGRGLEAFF.

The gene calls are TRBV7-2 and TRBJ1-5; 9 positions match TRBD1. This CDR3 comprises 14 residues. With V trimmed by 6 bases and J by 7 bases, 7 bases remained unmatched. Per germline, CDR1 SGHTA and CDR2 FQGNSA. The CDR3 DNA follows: TGTGCCAGCAGAACAACAGGGGGCAGGCAGCCCCAGCATTTT. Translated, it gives CASRTTGGRQPQHF.

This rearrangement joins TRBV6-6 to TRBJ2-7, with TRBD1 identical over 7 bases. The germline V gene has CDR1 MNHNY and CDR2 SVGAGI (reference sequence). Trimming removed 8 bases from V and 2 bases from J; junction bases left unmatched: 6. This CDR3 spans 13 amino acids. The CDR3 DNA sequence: TGTGCCAGCGTACAGGGGACCCCCTACGAGCAGTACTTC. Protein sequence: CASVQGTPYEQYF.

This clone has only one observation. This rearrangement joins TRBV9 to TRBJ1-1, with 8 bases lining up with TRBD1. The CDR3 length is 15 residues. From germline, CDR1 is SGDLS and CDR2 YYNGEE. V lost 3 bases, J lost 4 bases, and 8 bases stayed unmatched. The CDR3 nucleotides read TGTGCCAGCAGCGCCGGACAGGGAGTTAGCACTGAAGCTTTCTTT. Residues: CASSAGQGVSTEAFF.

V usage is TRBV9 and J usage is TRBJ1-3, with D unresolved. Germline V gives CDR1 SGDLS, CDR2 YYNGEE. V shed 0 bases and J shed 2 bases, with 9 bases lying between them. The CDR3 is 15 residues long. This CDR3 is CASSVAGDPGNTIYF. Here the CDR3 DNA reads TGTGCCAGCAGCGTAGCAGGCGACCCTGGAAACACCATATATTTT.

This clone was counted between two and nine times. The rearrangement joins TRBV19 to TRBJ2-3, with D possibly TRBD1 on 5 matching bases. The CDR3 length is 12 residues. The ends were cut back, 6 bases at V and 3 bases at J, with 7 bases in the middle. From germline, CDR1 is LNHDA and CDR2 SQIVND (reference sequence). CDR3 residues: CASRDMTDTQYF. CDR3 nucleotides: TGTGCCAGTAGGGACATGACAGATACGCAGTATTTT.

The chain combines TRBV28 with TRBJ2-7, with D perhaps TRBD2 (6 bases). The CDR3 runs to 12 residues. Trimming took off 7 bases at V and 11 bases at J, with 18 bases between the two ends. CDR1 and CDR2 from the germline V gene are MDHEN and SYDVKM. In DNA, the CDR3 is TGTGCCAGCAATACCGGAGGGACCACCAAGTACTTC. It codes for CASNTGGTTKYF.

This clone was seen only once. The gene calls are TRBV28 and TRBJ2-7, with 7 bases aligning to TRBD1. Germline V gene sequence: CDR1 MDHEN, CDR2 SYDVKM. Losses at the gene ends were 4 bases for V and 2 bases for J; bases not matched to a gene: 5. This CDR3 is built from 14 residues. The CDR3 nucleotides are TGTGCCAGCAGTTCTCCCGGGACAGCCTACGAGCAGTACTTC. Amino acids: CASSSPGTAYEQYF.

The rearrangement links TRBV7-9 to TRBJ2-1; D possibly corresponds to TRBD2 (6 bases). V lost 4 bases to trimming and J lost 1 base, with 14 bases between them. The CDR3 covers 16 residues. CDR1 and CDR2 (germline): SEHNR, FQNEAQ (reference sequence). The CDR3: CASSSGRGISYNEQFF. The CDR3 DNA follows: TGTGCCAGCAGCTCAGGTCGGGGGATTTCCTACAATGAGCAGTTCTTC.

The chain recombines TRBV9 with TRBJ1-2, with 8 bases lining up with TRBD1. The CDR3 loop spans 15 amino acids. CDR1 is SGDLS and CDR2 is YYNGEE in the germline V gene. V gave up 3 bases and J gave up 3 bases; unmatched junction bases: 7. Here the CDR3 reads CASSEPTGAHYGYTF. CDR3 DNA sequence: TGTGCCAGCAGCGAGCCGACAGGGGCCCACTATGGCTACACCTTC.

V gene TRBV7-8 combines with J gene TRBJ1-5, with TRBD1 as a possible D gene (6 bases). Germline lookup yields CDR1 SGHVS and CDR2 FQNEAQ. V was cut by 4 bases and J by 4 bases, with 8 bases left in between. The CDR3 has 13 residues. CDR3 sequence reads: CASSWTDNQPQHF. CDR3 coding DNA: TGTGCCAGCAGCTGGACAGATAATCAGCCCCAGCATTTT.